Listed below are T cell receptor beta chains from one sample, sequenced in a study of long-term antiretroviral therapy in people with HIV. Using immunoSEQ multiplex PCR, the repertoire was profiled, and TCRdb retains in-frame clones only, with some absent. The sample carries about 16,000 clones, over 70% recorded once. The sequencing used unsorted PBMCs, collected 1.5 years before starting antiretroviral therapy. These receptor sequences come from a woman aged 45 to 65 with HIV. Both conserved end residues are part of each CDR3.

TRBV5-5	TRBJ1-2	CASSLGEVYGYTF
TRBV5-1	TRBJ2-3	CASTHPSSSTDTQYF
TRBV6-1	TRBJ1-1	CASSVPSRQGPEAFF
TRBV4-1	TRBJ1-1	CASSQAQGRRSGTEAFF
TRBV5-1	TRBJ2-2	CASSLVNGELFF
TRBV7-8	TRBJ1-5	CASSLLRLGSNQPQHF
TRBV4-1	TRBJ2-3	CASSQGPRGEFRDTQYF
TRBV27	TRBJ2-6	CASSLGRSSGANVLTF
TRBV19	TRBJ2-7	CASRDPGKSPYEQYF
TRBV11-2	TRBJ2-2	CASSLGGTTGELFF
TRBV7-2	TRBJ2-3	CASSLVPGATDTQYF
TRBV27	TRBJ2-3	CASSLQQGSDTQYF
TRBV30	TRBJ1-6	CAWSPGRSSYNSPLHF
TRBV5-8	TRBJ2-7	CASSFRDYPYEQYF
TRBV5-1	TRBJ2-7	CASSLSGPAEQYF
TRBV7-3	TRBJ2-2	CASSLTLNTGELFF
TRBV7-3	TRBJ2-3	CASSAAGGLTDTQYF
TRBV19	TRBJ2-3	CASSTTSTSTDTQYF
TRBV13	TRBJ1-1	CASSYREWAFF
TRBV6-5	TRBJ2-7	CASRLGTGASYEQYF
TRBV7-9	TRBJ1-6	CASSGDSSYNSPLHF
TRBV2	TRBJ2-1	CASSEGEGVLSYNEQFF
TRBV13	TRBJ2-3	CASSAQVGLTSADTQYF
TRBV27	TRBJ1-6	CASSLDGSSYNSPLHF
TRBV5-1	TRBJ2-1	CASSLSRNEQFF
TRBV5-1	TRBJ2-7	CASSSRDKSYEQYF
TRBV27	TRBJ2-7	CASSSEFGPNSYEQYF
TRBV7-7	TRBJ2-1	CASSPPGPGPNEQFF
TRBV19	TRBJ1-1	CASSETGQGWNTEAFF
TRBV9	TRBJ2-5	CASSVGGRVTETQYF
TRBV27	TRBJ1-1	CASSSSGTPSTEAFF
TRBV12-5	TRBJ1-2	CASGPPGYTF
TRBV7-9	TRBJ1-5	CASSSAPGTGNTPREPQHF
TRBV30	TRBJ2-2	CAWRLAGGSGELFF
TRBV9	TRBJ2-2	CASEGTANTGELFF
TRBV7-2	TRBJ2-3	CASSLDGFTKDTQYF